Presented here are 7 T cell receptor beta chains from one specimen sequenced in a study of T cell responses to AZD1222 COVID-19 vaccine. Measured with immunoSEQ multiplex PCR; TCRdb has only the in-frame clones, and not every one. The sample lists some 170,000 clones, around 94% occurring once. This specimen consisted of peripheral blood, obtained on day 0 of AZD1222 vaccination. The source of these receptors is an adult in good health.

The chain uses TRBV28 and TRBJ1-1; no reliable D call. CDR1 is MDHEN and CDR2 is SYDVKM in the germline V gene. Trimming took 2 bases from V and 5 from J, leaving 15 bases between them. The CDR3 runs to 15 residues. The DNA of the CDR3 is TGTGCCAGCAGTTTAGCCCGAGGGAGTCGGACTGAAGCTTTCTTT. It is translated as CASSLARGSRTEAFF.

V is TRBV4-1 and J is TRBJ1-3, with TRBD1 matching over 7 bases. Germline CDR1 reads MGHRA; CDR2 reads YSYEKL. J lost 4 bases, V lost 0 bases, and 6 bases had no gene match. This CDR3 comprises 16 residues. The CDR3 is CASSQDLSGQGNTIYF. The CDR3 DNA sequence: TGCGCCAGCAGCCAAGATCTTTCGGGACAGGGAAACACCATATATTTT.

The chain joins TRBV2 to TRBJ2-3, with 13 nucleotides matching TRBD2. CDR1 SNHLY and CDR2 FYNNEI come from the germline V gene. The CDR3 is 16 residues long. Trimming at V came to 6 bases and at J to 3 bases, leaving 6 bases not matched to a gene. The CDR3 nucleotides read TGTGCCAGCAGCGCACCACTAGCGGGGGGGACAGATACGCAGTATTTT. Encoded protein: CASSAPLAGGTDTQYF.

In this sample, this clone turned up once. This chain uses TRBV30 with TRBJ1-3; 7 positions match TRBD1. CDR3 length: 16 residues. CDR1 and CDR2 from the germline V gene are GTSNPN and SVGIG (reference sequence). J gave up 2 bases and V 0 bases, and 7 bases lay outside the gene matches. The CDR3 reads CAWSVGGGGTGNTIYF. The CDR3 DNA reads TGTGCCTGGAGTGTAGGCGGAGGGGGCACTGGAAACACCATATATTTT.

Here the CDR3 DNA reads TGTGCCAGCAGTGGAGCCGGTATGAACACTGAAGCTTTCTTT. Amino acids: CASSGAGMNTEAFF. The chain links TRBV6-1 to TRBJ1-1; D unresolved. CDR3 length: 14 amino acids. The germline gives CDR1 MNHNS, CDR2 SASEGT. V was trimmed by 4 bases and J by 0 bases, leaving 9 bases between them.

This chain joins TRBV28 and TRBJ2-3; D ambiguous. CDR3 size: 14 residues. Deletions cut 5 bases from V and 3 bases from J, with 12 bases between. Germline CDR1 is MDHEN and CDR2 is SYDVKM. The CDR3 coding sequence is TGTGCCAGCAGTCTCTGGGTACGGACAGATACGCAGTATTTT. This translates into CASSLWVRTDTQYF.

CDR3 in amino acids: CASSWWNQPQHF. In DNA, the CDR3 is TGTGCCAGCAGTTGGTGGAATCAGCCCCAGCATTTT. V usage is TRBV6-2 or TRBV6-3 and J usage is TRBJ1-5; no firm D call. Germline assignment: CDR1 MNHEY and CDR2 SVGEGT. The CDR3 covers 12 residues. The V gene lost 4 bases and the J gene lost 4 bases, with 5 bases spanning the gap.